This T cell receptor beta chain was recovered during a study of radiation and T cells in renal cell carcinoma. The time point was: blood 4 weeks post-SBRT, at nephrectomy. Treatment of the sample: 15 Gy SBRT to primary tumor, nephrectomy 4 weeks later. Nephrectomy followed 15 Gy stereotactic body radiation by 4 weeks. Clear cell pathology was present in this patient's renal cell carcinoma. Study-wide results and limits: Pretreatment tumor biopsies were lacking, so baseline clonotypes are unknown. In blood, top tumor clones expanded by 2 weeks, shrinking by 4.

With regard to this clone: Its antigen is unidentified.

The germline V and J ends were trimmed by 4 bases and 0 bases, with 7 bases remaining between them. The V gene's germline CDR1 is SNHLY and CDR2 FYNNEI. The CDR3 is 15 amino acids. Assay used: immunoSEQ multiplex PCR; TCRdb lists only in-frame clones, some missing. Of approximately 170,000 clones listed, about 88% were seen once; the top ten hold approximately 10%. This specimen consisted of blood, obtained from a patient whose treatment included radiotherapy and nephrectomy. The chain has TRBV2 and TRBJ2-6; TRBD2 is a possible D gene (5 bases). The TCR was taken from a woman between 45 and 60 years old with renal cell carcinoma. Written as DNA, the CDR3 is TGTGCCAGCAGTGCGGAGGCCTCTGGGGCCAACGTCCTGACTTTC. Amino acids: CASSAEASGANVLTF.